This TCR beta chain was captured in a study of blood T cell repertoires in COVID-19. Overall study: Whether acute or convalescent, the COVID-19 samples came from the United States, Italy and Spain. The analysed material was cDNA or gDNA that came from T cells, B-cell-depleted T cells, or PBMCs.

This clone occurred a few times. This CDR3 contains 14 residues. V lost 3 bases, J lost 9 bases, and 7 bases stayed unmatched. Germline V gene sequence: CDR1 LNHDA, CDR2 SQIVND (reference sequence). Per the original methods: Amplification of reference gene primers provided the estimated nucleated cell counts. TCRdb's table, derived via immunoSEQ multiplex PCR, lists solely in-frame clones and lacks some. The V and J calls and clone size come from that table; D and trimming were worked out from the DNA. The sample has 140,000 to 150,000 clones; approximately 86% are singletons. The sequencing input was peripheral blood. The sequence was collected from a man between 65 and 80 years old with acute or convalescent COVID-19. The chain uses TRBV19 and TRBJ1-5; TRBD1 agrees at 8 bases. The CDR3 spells CASSMGQAPGPQHF. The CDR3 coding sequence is TGTGCCAGTAGTATGGGACAGGCCCCAGGGCCCCAGCATTTT.